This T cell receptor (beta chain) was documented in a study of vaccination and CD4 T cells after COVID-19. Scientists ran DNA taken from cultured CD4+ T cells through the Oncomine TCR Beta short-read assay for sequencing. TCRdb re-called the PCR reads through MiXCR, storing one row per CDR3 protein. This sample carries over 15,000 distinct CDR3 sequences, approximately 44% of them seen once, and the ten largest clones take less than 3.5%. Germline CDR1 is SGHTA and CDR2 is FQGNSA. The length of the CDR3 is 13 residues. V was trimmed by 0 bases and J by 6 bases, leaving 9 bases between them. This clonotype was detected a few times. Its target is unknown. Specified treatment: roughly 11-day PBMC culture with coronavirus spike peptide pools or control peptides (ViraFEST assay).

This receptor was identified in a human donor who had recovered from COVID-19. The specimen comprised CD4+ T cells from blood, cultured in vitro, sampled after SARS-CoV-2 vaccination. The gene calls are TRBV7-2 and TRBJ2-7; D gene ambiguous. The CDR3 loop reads CASSLAQASEQYF. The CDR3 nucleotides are TGTGCCAGCAGCTTAGCTCAAGCCTCCGAGCAGTACTTC. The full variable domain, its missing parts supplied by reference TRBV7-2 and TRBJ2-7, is GAGVSQSPSNKVTEKGKDVELRCDPISGHTALYWYRQSLGQGLEFLIYFQGNSAPDKSGLPSDRFSAERTGGSVSTLTIQRTQQEDSAVYLCASSLAQASEQYFGPGTRLTVT.